This TCR beta chain originates from a study of T-cell reconstitution after alpha-beta-depleted transplantation in children. Preparation of the TCRbeta library involved a method that used unique molecular identifiers. TCRdb passed the PCR reads through MiXCR, listing each CDR3 protein once. This table holds 500,000 to 600,000 distinct CDR3 sequences, about 31% found once. Sequencing was performed on PBMCs from the stem cell graft donor, taken from the stem cell graft. This sequence originates from a human donor who donated a stem cell graft to a child with aplastic anemia.

The CDR3: CASSLALENTEAFF. The CDR3 bases are TGCGCCAGCAGCTTGGCATTGGAGAACACTGAAGCTTTCTTT. The gene calls are TRBV5-1 and TRBJ1-1; no clear D gene. V lost 0 bases and J 1 base, leaving 7 bases between the germline ends. Germline CDR1 SGHRS, CDR2 YFSETQ. There are 14 residues in the CDR3.